These 8 T cell receptor beta chains share one sample of origin, sequenced in a study of graft-versus-host responses after intestinal transplantation. Intraepithelial and lamina propria lymphocytes were freed from processed graft tissue. Repertoires were generated with immunoSEQ multiplex PCR, while TCRdb's copy carries only in-frame clones and drops some. Of several thousand clones listed, 69% are singletons. The sequences come from ileum tissue, collected about 300 days after intestinal transplant. These receptors were taken from a human patient who received an intestinal transplant, so some T cells may come from the graft donor.

The chain recombines TRBV29-1 with TRBJ2-7; 13 bases are a match to TRBD2. Trimming removed 6 bases from V and 6 bases from J; junction bases left unmatched: 8. This CDR3 is 14 amino acids long. The germline gives CDR1 SQVTM, CDR2 ANQGSEA. This CDR3 reads CSVAGLAGAPEQYF. The CDR3 DNA reads TGCAGCGTGGCCGGACTAGCGGGAGCCCCCGAGCAGTACTTC.

This chain links TRBV5-8 with TRBJ2-1; D possibly corresponds to TRBD2 (6 bases). The CDR3 has 16 amino acids. Germline CDR1 reads SGHTS; CDR2 reads YDEGEE. Trimming pared 2 bases from V and 7 bases from J, leaving 19 bases between. The CDR3 loop reads CASSFLTRLDWNEQFF. The CDR3 nucleotides are TGTGCCAGCAGCTTTCTCACTCGACTAGATTGGAATGAGCAGTTCTTC.

This clone has only a few counts. J is TRBJ2-7 and V is TRBV28; 7 bases line up with TRBD2. CDR3 length: 15 amino acids. V shed 2 bases, J shed 0 bases, and the junction held 4 bases outside the gene matches. The germline gives CDR1 MDHEN, CDR2 SYDVKM. In nucleotides, the CDR3 is TGTGCCAGCAGTTTAGGGCTAGCGGCCTCCTACGAGCAGTACTTC. It translates to CASSLGLAASYEQYF.

This clone was recorded a few times. The chain joins TRBV27 to TRBJ2-3; 7 nucleotides agree with TRBD1. CDR3 length: 17 amino acids. Per germline, CDR1 MNHEY and CDR2 SMNVEV (reference sequence). V lost 0 bases and J lost 14; bases outside the gene matches: 20. The CDR3 loop is CASSLSSGTALWYAPYF. The CDR3 DNA is TGTGCCAGCAGTTTATCCTCGGGGACAGCTCTATGGTACGCACCGTATTTT.

This clone was picked up a small number of times. The chain is built from TRBV2 and TRBJ1-2; 9 bases agree with TRBD1. V lost 8 bases and J lost 2; bases outside the gene matches: 9. CDR3 length equals 15 residues. The germline gives CDR1 SNHLY, CDR2 FYNNEI. The CDR3 DNA is TGTGCCAGCGTCCTTTATGGGACAGGGAACTATGGCTACACCTTC. This encodes CASVLYGTGNYGYTF.

The chain links TRBV6-1 to TRBJ1-3, with D possibly matching TRBD1 (5 bases). The CDR3 runs 15 residues. From germline, CDR1 is MNHNS and CDR2 SASEGT. Trimming pared 4 bases from V and 0 bases from J, leaving 10 bases between. CDR3 amino acids: CASSAQGSSGNTIYF. CDR3 DNA: TGTGCCAGCAGTGCCCAGGGTAGCTCTGGAAACACCATATATTTT.

The rearrangement links TRBV28 to TRBJ2-3; 12 nucleotides line up with TRBD2. The CDR3 runs 13 residues. Per germline, CDR1 MDHEN and CDR2 SYDVKM. The V segment lost 8 bases and the J segment 5 bases; nucleotides outside the gene matches: 2. CDR3 protein: CASWGLAGDTQYF. The DNA for the CDR3 is TGTGCCAGCTGGGGACTAGCGGGAGATACGCAGTATTTT.

V usage is TRBV28 and J usage is TRBJ2-7, with 9 bases that match TRBD2. V was clipped by 1 base and J by 4 bases; unmatched bases: 5. This CDR3 contains 15 residues. Per the germline V gene, CDR1 is MDHEN and CDR2 is SYDVKM. The CDR3 bases are TGTGCCAGCAGTTTATCCCTAGCGGGATGGTACGAGCAGTACTTC. Translating it yields CASSLSLAGWYEQYF.